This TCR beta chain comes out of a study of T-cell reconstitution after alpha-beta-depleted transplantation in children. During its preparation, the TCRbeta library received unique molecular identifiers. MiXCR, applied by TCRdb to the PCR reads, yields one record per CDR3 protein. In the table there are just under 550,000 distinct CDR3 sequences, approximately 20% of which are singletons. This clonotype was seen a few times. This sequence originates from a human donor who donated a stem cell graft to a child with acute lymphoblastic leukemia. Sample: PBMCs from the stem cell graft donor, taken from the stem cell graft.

Here the CDR3 reads CASSGSSGALYEQYF. The CDR3 DNA reads as TGCGCCAGCAGTGGGTCTAGCGGGGCTCTCTACGAGCAGTACTTC. J is TRBJ2-7 and V is TRBV4-1; 9 bases agree with TRBD2. There are 15 residues in the CDR3. The ends lost 6 bases at V and 3 bases at J; junction bases unmatched: 9. From germline, CDR1 is MGHRA and CDR2 YSYEKL.